These 27 T cell receptor beta chains were sequenced from one sample in a study of blood T cell repertoires in COVID-19. The repertoire was sequenced with immunoSEQ multiplex PCR; TCRdb's copy has only in-frame clones and lacks some. Among some 250,000 clones listed, about 68% were seen once. Sequences were obtained from peripheral blood. These receptors came from an elderly woman with acute or convalescent COVID-19.

This clone was seen more than once but under ten times. The chain couples TRBV5-1 to TRBJ2-3; 10 nucleotides match TRBD1. The CDR3 covers 19 residues. The junction had 19 bases not matched to a gene; V was cut back by 4 bases and J by 5 bases. CDR1 and CDR2 from the germline V gene are SGHRS and YFSETQ. The CDR3 is CASSRIQRSGTGDRDTQYF. Written as DNA, the CDR3 is TGCGCCAGCAGCAGGATCCAACGGTCCGGGACAGGGGATAGAGATACGCAGTATTTT.

Details on this clone: A read error may produce the germline difference seen at one junction end. The rearrangement uses TRBV6-2 or TRBV6-3 and TRBJ1-2; D is undetermined. Germline V lookup: CDR1 MNHEY, CDR2 SVGEGT. The CDR3 loop spans 12 amino acids. In DNA, the CDR3 is TGTGCCAGCAGCTCGGAGATCTATAGCTACACCTTC. It specifies CASSSEIYSYTF.

This chain joins TRBV12-3 or TRBV12-4 and TRBJ2-7; 8 bases match TRBD2. V dropped 7 bases and J dropped 5; count of bases not matched to a gene: 7. The CDR3 contains 13 residues. CDR3 DNA sequence: TGTGCCAGCACCCCCGGGACTAGTAACGAGCAGTACTTC. Translated, it gives CASTPGTSNEQYF.

The chain has TRBV7-9 and TRBJ2-5; D is uncertain. The V gene's germline CDR1 is SEHNR and CDR2 FQNEAQ (reference sequence). The CDR3 totals 14 residues. Trimming cost V 2 bases and J 5 bases, with 12 bases left between them. CDR3 amino acids: CASSLSFLSETQYF. The DNA of the CDR3 is TGTGCCAGCAGCTTAAGTTTTTTGAGCGAGACCCAGTACTTC.

The J gene is TRBJ2-7, the V gene TRBV7-9; D ambiguous. CDR1 SEHNR and CDR2 FQNEAQ come from the germline V gene (reference sequence). V dropped 2 bases and J dropped 1 base, with 9 bases sitting between them. This CDR3 comprises 14 residues. The CDR3, as DNA: TGTGCCAGCAGCTTACAACAAACGTCCTACGAGCAGTACTTC. Its translation is CASSLQQTSYEQYF.

The V and J genes are TRBV5-4 and TRBJ1-6, with 7 bases matching TRBD1. Trimming at V came to 0 bases and at J to 8 bases, leaving 5 bases not matched to a gene. From germline, CDR1 is SGHNT and CDR2 YYREEE (reference sequence). This CDR3 is built from 15 residues. The CDR3 sequence: CASSLVGRGDSPLHF. In DNA form, the CDR3 reads TGTGCCAGCAGCTTGGTCGGCAGGGGGGATTCACCCCTCCACTTT.

V gene TRBV5-1 combines with J gene TRBJ2-3; the D gene is possibly TRBD1 (6 bases). V shed 6 bases and J shed 0 bases, with 11 bases lying between them. The length of the CDR3 is 14 residues. Germline loops: CDR1 SGHRS, CDR2 YFSETQ. CDR3 nucleotides: TGCGCCAGCAATAACCAGGGGAGCACAGATACGCAGTATTTT. As protein: CASNNQGSTDTQYF.

The V gene is TRBV12-5, the J gene TRBJ1-3; a weak D match, TRBD1 (5 bases). CDR1 and CDR2 from the germline V gene are LGHNT and FRNRAP. Trimming removed 4 bases from V and 4 bases from J, with 14 bases in between. This CDR3 has 15 amino acids. CDR3 sequence reads: CASGSPGSRGNTIYF. CDR3 in DNA: TGTGCTAGTGGTTCCCCAGGGTCTAGAGGAAACACCATATATTTT.

The rearrangement uses TRBV6-2 or TRBV6-3 and TRBJ1-2, with D uncertain. CDR1 and CDR2 (germline): MNHEY, SVGEGT. With 2 bases removed from V and 4 bases from J, the gap between germline ends came to 14 bases. This CDR3 contains 15 residues. In DNA form, the CDR3 reads TGTGCCAGCAGTTACAGCGGGTTACGGCTCTATGGCTACACCTTC. As protein: CASSYSGLRLYGYTF.

The table lists this clone with a few counts. This chain joins TRBV19 and TRBJ2-7; the D gene is possibly TRBD2 (7 bases). Germline loops: CDR1 LNHDA, CDR2 SQIVND (reference sequence). Deletions cut 4 bases from V and 2 bases from J, with 15 bases between. CDR3 size: 15 residues. For the CDR3, the DNA is TGTGCCAGTAGTAGGAGGGGGGGCTCCGCCTACGAGCAGTACTTC. Its protein is CASSRRGGSAYEQYF.

The chain employs TRBV10-2 and TRBJ1-6; TRBD1 matches 7 bases. CDR1 is WSHSY, CDR2 SAAADI, per germline. The CDR3 covers 14 residues. The V and J ends lost 7 bases and 7 bases, in that order; junction bases with no gene match: 7. Here the CDR3 reads CASTPGQRNSPLHF. CDR3 nucleotide sequence: TGCGCCAGCACCCCGGGACAGCGGAATTCACCCCTCCACTTT.

The chain is built from TRBV12-3 or TRBV12-4 and TRBJ1-2; D is ambiguous. V was cut by 5 bases and J by 13 bases, with 20 bases left in between. The CDR3 is made up of 13 amino acids. The CDR3 DNA reads as TGTGCCAGCAGTCGAGAGGCCTCCCTAACCCCCACCTTC. Amino acid sequence: CASSREASLTPTF.

V gene TRBV12-3 or TRBV12-4 combines with J gene TRBJ1-2, with D perhaps matching TRBD1 (5 bases). V was clipped by 1 base and J by 4 bases, with 7 bases between them. CDR3 length: 13 amino acids. The CDR3 DNA reads as TGTGCCAGCAGTTTAGTAGGGGTCTATGGCTACACCTTC. This sequence encodes CASSLVGVYGYTF.

CDR3 protein: CASSPAGATNEKLFF. In DNA, the CDR3 is TGTGCCAGCAGCCCCGCCGGGGCAACTAATGAAAAACTGTTTTTT. The chain carries TRBV5-4 and TRBJ1-4; D is unresolved. V gave up 4 bases and J gave up 0 bases, with 10 bases separating them. This CDR3 contains 15 residues. From germline, CDR1 is SGHNT and CDR2 YYREEE (reference sequence).

In its sample, this clone was seen once. This rearrangement joins TRBV18 to TRBJ1-5, with 9 bases lining up with TRBD1. This CDR3 is 19 amino acids long. The ends lost 3 bases at V and 5 bases at J; junction bases unmatched: 17. Germline V gene sequence: CDR1 KGHSH, CDR2 LQKENI. DNA of the CDR3: TGTGCCAGCTCACCGGGGGGGGCCGGGACAGGGTTCGGTCATCAGCCCCAGCATTTT. Amino acid sequence: CASSPGGAGTGFGHQPQHF.

V gene TRBV5-1 combines with J gene TRBJ2-7; 7 positions match TRBD2. The length of the CDR3 is 14 residues. Per the germline V gene, CDR1 is SGHRS and CDR2 is YFSETQ. The V and J ends lost 4 bases and 2 bases, in that order; junction bases with no gene match: 6. CDR3 nucleotide sequence: TGCGCCAGCAGCCCCGAGCGGGGAGCCTACGAGCAGTACTTC. Residues: CASSPERGAYEQYF.

This chain connects TRBV6-5 to TRBJ1-2; D remains unclear. In germline, CDR1 is MNHEY, CDR2 SVGAGI. The germline V and J ends were trimmed by 0 bases and 4 bases, with 12 bases remaining between them. The CDR3 contains 15 residues. The CDR3 sequence is CASSYSTVRPYGYTF. The CDR3, as DNA: TGTGCCAGCAGTTACTCGACCGTCAGGCCCTATGGCTACACCTTC.

The sample holds one count of this clone. The chain links TRBV3-1 (or the pseudogene TRBV3-2) to TRBJ1-6; D call uncertain. V was pared by 1 base and J by 11 bases, with 15 bases between. Germline CDR1 and CDR2: LGHDT and YNNKEL (reference sequence). The CDR3 covers 15 residues. The CDR3 reads CASSQAGPRGAPLHF. The DNA for the CDR3 is TGTGCCAGCAGCCAAGCGGGCCCACGGGGTGCACCCCTCCACTTT.

This clone was seen only a few times. This rearrangement joins TRBV5-3 to TRBJ1-3; possible D gene TRBD1, 6 bases. TRBV5-3 is an ORF for which the function is uncertain. The V end lost 4 bases, the J end lost 4 bases, and 12 bases lay between the germline ends. CDR3 length: 14 amino acids. CDR3 in amino acids: CARSHTGRGNTIYF. The CDR3 DNA reads TGTGCCAGAAGCCACACAGGGAGAGGAAACACCATATATTTT.

This clone was counted once. This chain uses TRBV7-9 with TRBJ1-1; 7 nucleotides match TRBD1. CDR1 SEHNR and CDR2 FQNEAQ come from the germline V gene (reference sequence). The CDR3 spans 15 residues. With 5 bases clipped from V and 2 bases from J, the junction kept 8 bases outside the gene matches. CDR3 amino acids: CASSPWTGSNTEAFF. The CDR3 nucleotides are TGTGCCAGCAGCCCCTGGACAGGATCTAACACTGAAGCTTTCTTT.

The J gene is TRBJ2-7, the V gene TRBV25-1; D not resolved. Germline assignment: CDR1 MGHDK and CDR2 SYGVNS. The length of the CDR3 is 14 residues. Trimming stripped 2 bases from V and 9 bases from J, with 17 bases between. The CDR3 nucleotides are TGTGCCAGCAGTGAAAATCCTAGGAACTCTGTGCAGTACTTC. Translation gives CASSENPRNSVQYF.

The genes are TRBV6-1 and TRBJ1-2; TRBD1 aligns across 11 bases. Germline V lookup: CDR1 MNHNS, CDR2 SASEGT. The CDR3 is 19 residues long. Trimming at V came to 0 bases and at J to 3 bases, leaving 12 bases not matched to a gene. CDR3 coding DNA: TGTGCCAGCAGTGAAGCGCTTGTCGGACAGGGGGCGCGGGACTATGGCTACACCTTC. Translated, it gives CASSEALVGQGARDYGYTF.

The chain employs TRBV7-2 and TRBJ1-2, with a weak D call TRBD1 (5 bases). V was cut by 6 bases and J by 4 bases, with 18 bases left in between. Germline lookup yields CDR1 SGHTA and CDR2 FQGNSA. The CDR3 runs to 15 residues. CDR3 amino acids: CASSSNSGASYGYTF. The CDR3 region has the DNA TGTGCCAGCAGTTCGAATTCTGGGGCGAGCTATGGCTACACCTTC.

The chain uses TRBV29-1 and TRBJ1-2; 11 bases align to TRBD1. CDR1 is SQVTM, CDR2 ANQGSEA, per germline. With V trimmed by 5 bases and J by 6 bases, 8 bases remained unmatched. This CDR3 contains 14 residues. The DNA for the CDR3 is TGCAGCGTTAACTCCGGGACAGGGGGGGATGGCTACACCTTC. Its translation is CSVNSGTGGDGYTF.

The gene calls are TRBV24-1 and TRBJ2-3; D may be TRBD1 (7 bases). CDR3 size: 16 residues. The germline V gene has CDR1 KGHDR and CDR2 SFDVKD. V lost 3 bases and J 0 bases, leaving 12 bases between the germline ends. As DNA, the CDR3 is TGTGCCACCAGTGATCCCAGGGGGACTAGCACAGATACGCAGTATTTT. Protein: CATSDPRGTSTDTQYF.

V is TRBV11-2 and J is TRBJ2-3; 8 bases are a match to TRBD1. Germline CDR1 is SGHAT and CDR2 is FQNNGV. Trimming removed 5 bases from V and 2 bases from J; junction bases left unmatched: 9. The CDR3 is 16 residues long. The CDR3 loop is CASSPQGAVVTDTQYF. CDR3 bases: TGTGCCAGCAGCCCCCAGGGGGCGGTGGTCACAGATACGCAGTATTTT.

The CDR3: CATSRGSGLAGWGSYEQYF. CDR3 bases: TGTGCCACCAGCAGAGGTTCTGGACTAGCGGGATGGGGGAGCTACGAGCAGTACTTC. This chain uses TRBV15 with TRBJ2-7, with 12 nucleotides matching TRBD2. The CDR3 is 19 amino acids. Germline V gene sequence: CDR1 LNHNV, CDR2 YYDKDF (reference sequence). V lost 1 base to trimming and J lost 3 bases; unmatched junction nucleotides: 13.